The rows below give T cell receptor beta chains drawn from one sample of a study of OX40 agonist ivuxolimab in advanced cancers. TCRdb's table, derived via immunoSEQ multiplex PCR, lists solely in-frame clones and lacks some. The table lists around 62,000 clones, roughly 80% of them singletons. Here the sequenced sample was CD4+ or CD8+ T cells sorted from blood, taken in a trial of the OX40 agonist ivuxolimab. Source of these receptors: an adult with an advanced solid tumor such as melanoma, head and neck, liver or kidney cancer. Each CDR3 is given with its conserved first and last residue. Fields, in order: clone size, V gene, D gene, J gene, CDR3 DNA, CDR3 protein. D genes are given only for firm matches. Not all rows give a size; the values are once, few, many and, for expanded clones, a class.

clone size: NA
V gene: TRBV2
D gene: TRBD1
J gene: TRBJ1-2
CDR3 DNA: TGTGCCAGCAGTCTATACCCCGGGACAGATTCTAACTATGGCTACACCTTC
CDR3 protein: CASSLYPGTDSNYGYTF

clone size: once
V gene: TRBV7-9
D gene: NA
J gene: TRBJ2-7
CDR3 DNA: TGTGCCAGCAGCCCGGGCCTTGCTGCGCAGTACTTC
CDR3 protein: CASSPGLAAQYF

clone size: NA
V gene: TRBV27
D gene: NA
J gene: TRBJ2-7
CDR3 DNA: TGTGCCAGCATGGTAGGAGGGAGGAGCTCCTACGAGCAGTACTTC
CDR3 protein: CASMVGGRSSYEQYF

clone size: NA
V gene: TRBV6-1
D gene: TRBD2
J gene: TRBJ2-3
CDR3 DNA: TGTGCCAGCATCCGGACTAGCGGGAGCTCAGATACGCAGTATTTT
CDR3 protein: CASIRTSGSSDTQYF

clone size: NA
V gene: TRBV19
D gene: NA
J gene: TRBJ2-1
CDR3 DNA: TGTGCCAGTACCCTAAATAGCGGTCCCTACAATGAGCAGTTCTTC
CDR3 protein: CASTLNSGPYNEQFF

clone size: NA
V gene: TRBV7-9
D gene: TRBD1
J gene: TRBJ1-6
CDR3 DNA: TGTGCCAGCAGCTCGAAACAGGGGGCGCAGAATTCACCCCTCCACTTT
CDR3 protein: CASSSKQGAQNSPLHF

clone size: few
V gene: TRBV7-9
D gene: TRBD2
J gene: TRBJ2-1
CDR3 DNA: TGTGCCAGCAGCTCCGGGACTAGCGGACACAATGAGCAGTTCTTC
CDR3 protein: CASSSGTSGHNEQFF

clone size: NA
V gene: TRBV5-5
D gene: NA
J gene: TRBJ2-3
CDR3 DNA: TGTGCCAGCAGCTCTGCCACAGATACGCAGTATTTT
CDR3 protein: CASSSATDTQYF

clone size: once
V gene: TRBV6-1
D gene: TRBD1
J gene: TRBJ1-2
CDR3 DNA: TGTGCCAGCAGTAAATACAGGGGGTATGGCTACACCTTC
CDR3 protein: CASSKYRGYGYTF

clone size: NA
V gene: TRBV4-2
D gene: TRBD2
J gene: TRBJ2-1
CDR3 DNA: TGTGCCAGCAGCCAAGAGACGGGAGGGTACTTGCAGTTCTTC
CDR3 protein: CASSQETGGYLQFF

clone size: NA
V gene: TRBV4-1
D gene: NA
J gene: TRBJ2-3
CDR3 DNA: TGCGCCAGCAGCCAAGAAGTCGCAGATACGCAGTATTTT
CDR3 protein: CASSQEVADTQYF

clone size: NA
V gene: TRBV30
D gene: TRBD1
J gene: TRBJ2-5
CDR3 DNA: TGTGCCTGGAGTGGACCAGGGGGAGAGACCCAGTACTTC
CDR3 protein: CAWSGPGGETQYF

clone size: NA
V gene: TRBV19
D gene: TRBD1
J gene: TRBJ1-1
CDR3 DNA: TGTGCCAGTAAGCCAGGGGGACCCCTTCAGAACACTGAAGCTTTCTTT
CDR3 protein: CASKPGGPLQNTEAFF

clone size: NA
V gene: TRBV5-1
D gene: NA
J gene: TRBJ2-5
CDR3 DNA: TGCGCCAGCAGCCCTATAACAGGACGCGGAAAGACCCAGTACTTC
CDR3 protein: CASSPITGRGKTQYF

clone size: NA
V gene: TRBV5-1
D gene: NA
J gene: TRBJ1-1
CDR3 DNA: TGCGCCAGCAGCTTGGGGCAGGGTTTTGAAGCTTTCTTT
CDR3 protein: CASSLGQGFEAFF

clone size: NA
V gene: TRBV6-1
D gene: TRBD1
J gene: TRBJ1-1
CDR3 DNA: TGTGCCAGCAAGCAGGGGGACACTGAAGCTTTCTTT
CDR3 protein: CASKQGDTEAFF

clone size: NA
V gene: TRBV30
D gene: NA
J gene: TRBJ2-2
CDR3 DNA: TGTGCCTGGAGTGTACTAGGAGTCGGGGAGCTGTTTTTT
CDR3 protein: CAWSVLGVGELFF

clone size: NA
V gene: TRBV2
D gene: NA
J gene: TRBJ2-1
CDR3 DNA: TGTGCCAGCAGTGAAGGTGGGTTCACCTACAATGAGCAGTTCTTC
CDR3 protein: CASSEGGFTYNEQFF

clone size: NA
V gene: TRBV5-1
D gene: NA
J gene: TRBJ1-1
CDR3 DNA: TGCGCCAGCAGCATCGACAGACTGAACACTGAAGCTTTCTTT
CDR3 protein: CASSIDRLNTEAFF

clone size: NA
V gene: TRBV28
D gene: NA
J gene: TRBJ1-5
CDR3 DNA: TGTGCCAGCACAAGGACAGACCAGCCCCAGCATTTT
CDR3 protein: CASTRTDQPQHF

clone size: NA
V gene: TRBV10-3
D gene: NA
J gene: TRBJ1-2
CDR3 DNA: TGTGCCATTAGGACAGCTAACTATGGCTACACCTTC
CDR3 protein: CAIRTANYGYTF

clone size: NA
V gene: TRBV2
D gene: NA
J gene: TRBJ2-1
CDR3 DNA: TGTGCCAGCAGCGCATCGGACGGCCGCTCCTACAATGAGCAGTTCTTC
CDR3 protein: CASSASDGRSYNEQFF

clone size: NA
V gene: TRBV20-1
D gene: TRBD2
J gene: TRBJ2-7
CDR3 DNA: TGCAGTGCAGGGCTAGCGGGAGAGCAGTACTTC
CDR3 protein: CSAGLAGEQYF

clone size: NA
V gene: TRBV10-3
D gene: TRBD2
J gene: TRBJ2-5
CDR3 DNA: TGTGCCATCAGCCCAGCCGGGACTAGCGGGAGGGACGTCCAAGAGACCCAGTACTTC
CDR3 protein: CAISPAGTSGRDVQETQYF

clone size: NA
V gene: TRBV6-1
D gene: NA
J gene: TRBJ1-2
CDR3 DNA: TGTGCCAGCAGCCCTACAGGGCTTCATGGCTACACCTTC
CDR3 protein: CASSPTGLHGYTF

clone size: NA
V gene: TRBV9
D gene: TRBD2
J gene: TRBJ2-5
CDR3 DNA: TGTGCCAGCAGCGTAGGACTAGCGGGAGCCTCGGCGGAGACCCAGTACTTC
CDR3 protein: CASSVGLAGASAETQYF